What follows are 11 T cell receptor beta chains derived from one specimen sequenced in a study of cytomegalovirus exposure and HLA in healthy donors. A multiplex PCR was run with 60 Vbeta primers and 13 Jbeta primers. Assay: immunoSEQ multiplex PCR; the TCRdb copy retains only in-frame clones and omits some. The sample features roughly 110,000 clones, with under 7% in its top ten. Sequenced input: PBMCs. These receptors were taken from a man aged 40-49 years in good health and CMV-seropositive.

This sequence joins TRBV14 and TRBJ1-2; TRBD1 might be the D (6 bases). The V end lost 4 bases, the J end lost 4 bases, and 13 bases lay between the germline ends. The CDR3 length is 14 residues. In germline, CDR1 is SGHDN, CDR2 FVKESK. The CDR3 nucleotides are TGTGCCAGCAGCCGGACAGCTATTCCCTATGGCTACACCTTC. Amino acid sequence: CASSRTAIPYGYTF.

The chain combines TRBV6-1 with TRBJ2-7, with TRBD1 matching 11 bases. V shed 0 bases, J shed 4 bases, and the junction held 11 bases outside the gene matches. Germline values: CDR1 MNHNS, CDR2 SASEGT. The CDR3 loop spans 18 amino acids. The CDR3 bases are TGTGCCAGCAGTGAAGCGCGGACAGGGGGCCCTCCGCAGTACGAGCAGTACTTC. This gives the protein CASSEARTGGPPQYEQYF.

The CDR3 sequence: CASSFVGRGKGEQFF. The CDR3 coding sequence is TGTGCCAGCAGCTTTGTGGGCAGGGGTAAGGGGGAGCAGTTCTTC. V and J are TRBV5-6 and TRBJ2-1, with D possibly matching TRBD1 (6 bases). The CDR3 runs to 15 residues. Trimming pared 2 bases from V and 10 bases from J, leaving 19 bases between. Germline lookup yields CDR1 SGHDT and CDR2 YYEEEE.

The V call is TRBV6-5, the J call TRBJ2-1; 9 bases fit TRBD2. This CDR3 has 14 amino acids. V lost 5 bases, J lost 4 bases, and 3 bases stayed unmatched. Germline assignment: CDR1 MNHEY and CDR2 SVGAGI. In DNA form, the CDR3 reads TGTGCCAGCAGTCTTAGCGGGGGTTACAATGAGCAGTTCTTC. Its protein is CASSLSGGYNEQFF.

This chain links TRBV5-1 with TRBJ2-3; D is perhaps TRBD1 (5 bases). This CDR3 is 15 amino acids long. Germline loops: CDR1 SGHRS, CDR2 YFSETQ. Between the trimmed V and J ends, which lost 2 bases and 1 base, there was a span of 11 bases. CDR3 sequence reads: CASSFLGRGTDTQYF. The CDR3 DNA reads TGCGCCAGCAGCTTTCTCGGCAGGGGCACAGATACGCAGTATTTT.

The V and J genes are TRBV15 and TRBJ1-4; D may be TRBD1 (6 bases). Germline V gives CDR1 LNHNV, CDR2 YYDKDF (reference sequence). V lost 3 bases and J lost 5, with 13 bases in between. This CDR3 contains 15 residues. The CDR3 spells CATSRGRGMNEKLFF. CDR3 nucleotides: TGTGCCACCAGCAGGGGCAGGGGTATGAATGAAAAACTGTTTTTT.

The gene calls are TRBV5-6 and TRBJ2-1; no reliable D call. The CDR3 has 12 amino acids. The ends were cut back, 4 bases at V and 12 bases at J, with 14 bases in the middle. In germline, CDR1 is SGHDT, CDR2 YYEEEE. As DNA, the CDR3 is TGTGCCAGCAGCGAAGATGCTGACTTGCAGTTCTTC. Its translation is CASSEDADLQFF.

This chain uses TRBV9 with TRBJ2-5; D may be TRBD1 (5 bases). The CDR3 runs to 15 residues. V lost 4 bases, J lost 1 base, and 14 bases lay in between. Per germline, CDR1 SGDLS and CDR2 YYNGEE. CDR3 protein: CASSLNAGPQETQYF. For the CDR3, the DNA is TGTGCCAGCAGCTTAAACGCAGGGCCCCAAGAGACCCAGTACTTC.

The V call is TRBV9, the J call TRBJ2-7, with a possible D match to TRBD1 (6 bases). The CDR3 sequence is 15 residues long. The V and J ends lost 4 bases and 6 bases respectively, with 20 bases between them. Germline values: CDR1 SGDLS, CDR2 YYNGEE. CDR3 sequence reads: CASSPSGTRRGEQYF. CDR3 sequence (DNA): TGTGCCAGCAGCCCTTCCGGGACACGCAGGGGCGAGCAGTACTTC. Based on the CDR3 plus reference TRBV9 and TRBJ2-7, the full variable domain is DSGVTQTPKHLITATGQRVTLRCSPRSGDLSVYWYQQSLDQGLQFLIQYYNGEERAKGNILERFSAQQFPDLHSELNLSSLELGDSALYFCASSPSGTRRGEQYFGPGTRLTVT.

The V and J genes are TRBV9 and TRBJ2-1, with TRBD2 as a possible D gene (6 bases). This CDR3 comprises 16 residues. V lost 0 bases to trimming and J lost 0 bases, with 10 bases between them. Germline assignment: CDR1 SGDLS and CDR2 YYNGEE. The CDR3 nucleotides are TGTGCCAGCAGCGTAGGGGGGAGGAGCTCCTACAATGAGCAGTTCTTC. Amino acids: CASSVGGRSSYNEQFF.

This chain connects TRBV16 to TRBJ1-1, with D possibly matching TRBD1 (6 bases). Deletions cut 2 bases from V and 1 base from J, with 20 bases between. The germline V gene has CDR1 KGHSY and CDR2 FQNENV. This CDR3 is 18 amino acids long. The CDR3 DNA sequence: TGTGCCAGCAGCCAAACCGCGTTGGGGGCGGGGGCGAACACTGAAGCTTTCTTT. Amino acid sequence: CASSQTALGAGANTEAFF.